This T cell receptor beta chain was found in a study of blood T cell repertoires in COVID-19. Source study methods: Estimated nucleated cell counts came from reference gene primer amplification. Measured with immunoSEQ multiplex PCR; TCRdb has only the in-frame clones, and not every one. That table gives V, J and clone size, and the DNA gave D and trimming. The table shows some 170,000 clones, with around 80% occurring only once. Germline CDR1 MNHEY, CDR2 SVGAGI. This CDR3 is 12 amino acids long. With V trimmed by 8 bases and J by 4 bases, 3 bases remained unmatched. This clone was counted a single time.

This receptor was taken from a man aged 60-69 years with active or convalescent COVID-19. Sequenced material: peripheral blood. The genes are TRBV6-5 and TRBJ1-1, with 8 bases identical to TRBD1. CDR3 residues: CASLQGATEAFF. DNA for the CDR3: TGTGCCAGCCTCCAGGGGGCCACTGAAGCTTTCTTT.